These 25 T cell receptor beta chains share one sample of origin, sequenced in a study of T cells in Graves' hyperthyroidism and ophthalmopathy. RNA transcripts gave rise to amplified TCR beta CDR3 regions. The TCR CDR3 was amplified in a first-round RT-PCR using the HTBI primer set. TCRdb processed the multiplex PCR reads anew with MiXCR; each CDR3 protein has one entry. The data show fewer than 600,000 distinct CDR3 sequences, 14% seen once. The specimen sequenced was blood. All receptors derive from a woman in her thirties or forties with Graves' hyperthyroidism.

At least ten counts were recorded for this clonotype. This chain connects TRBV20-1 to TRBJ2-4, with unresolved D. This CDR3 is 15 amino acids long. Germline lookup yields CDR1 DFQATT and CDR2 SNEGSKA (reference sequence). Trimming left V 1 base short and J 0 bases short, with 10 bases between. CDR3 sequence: CSARAEPIAKNIQYF. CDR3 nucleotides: TGCAGTGCTAGAGCTGAGCCAATAGCCAAAAACATTCAGTACTTC.

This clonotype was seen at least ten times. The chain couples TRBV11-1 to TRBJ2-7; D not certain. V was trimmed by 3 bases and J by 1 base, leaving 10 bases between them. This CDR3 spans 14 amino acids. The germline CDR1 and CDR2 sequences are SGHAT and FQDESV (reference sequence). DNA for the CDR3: TGTGCCAGCAGCTTCCGGACCGCTTCCTACGAGCAGTACTTC. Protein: CASSFRTASYEQYF.

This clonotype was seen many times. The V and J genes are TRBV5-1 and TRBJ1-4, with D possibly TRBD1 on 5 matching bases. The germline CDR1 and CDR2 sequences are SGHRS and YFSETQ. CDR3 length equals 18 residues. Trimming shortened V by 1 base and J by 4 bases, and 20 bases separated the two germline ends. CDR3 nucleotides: TGCGCCAGCAGCTTGAGATTCGACAGCGGGGCCGATAATGAAAAACTGTTTTTT. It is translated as CASSLRFDSGADNEKLFF.

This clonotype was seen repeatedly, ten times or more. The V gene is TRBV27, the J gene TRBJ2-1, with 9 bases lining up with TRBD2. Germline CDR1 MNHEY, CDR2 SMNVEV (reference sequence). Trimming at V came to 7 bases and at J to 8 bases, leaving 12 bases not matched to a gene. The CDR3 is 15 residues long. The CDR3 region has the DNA TGTGCCAGCACTCCTTCGGGCGGGAGGGTCGATGAGCAGTTCTTC. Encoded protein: CASTPSGGRVDEQFF.

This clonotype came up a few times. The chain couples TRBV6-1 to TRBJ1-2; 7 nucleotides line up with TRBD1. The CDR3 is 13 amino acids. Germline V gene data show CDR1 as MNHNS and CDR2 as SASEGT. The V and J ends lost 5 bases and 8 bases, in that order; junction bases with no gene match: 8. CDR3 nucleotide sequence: TGTGCCAGCAGTTCGACCGGGACAGCGGGCTACACCTTC. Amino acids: CASSSTGTAGYTF.

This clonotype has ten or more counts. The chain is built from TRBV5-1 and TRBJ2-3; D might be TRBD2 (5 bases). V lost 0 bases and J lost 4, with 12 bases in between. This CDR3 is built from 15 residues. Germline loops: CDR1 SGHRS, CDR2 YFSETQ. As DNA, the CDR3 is TGCGCCAGCAGCTTGGCCGGGAAGCACGCAGATACGCAGTATTTT. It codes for CASSLAGKHADTQYF.

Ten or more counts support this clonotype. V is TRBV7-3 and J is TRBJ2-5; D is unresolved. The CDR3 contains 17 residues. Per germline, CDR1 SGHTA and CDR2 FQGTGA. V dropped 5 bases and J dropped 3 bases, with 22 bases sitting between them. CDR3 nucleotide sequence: TGTGCCAGCAGCCCCGGGCCTTCTAGGTCCGGTAAAGAGACCCAGTACTTC. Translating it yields CASSPGPSRSGKETQYF.

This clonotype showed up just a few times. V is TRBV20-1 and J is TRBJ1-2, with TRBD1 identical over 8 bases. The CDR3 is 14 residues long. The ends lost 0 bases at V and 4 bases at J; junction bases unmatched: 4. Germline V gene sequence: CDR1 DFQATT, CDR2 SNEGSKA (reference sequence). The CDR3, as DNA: TGCAGTGCTAGAGACCAGGGACAGGTCTATGGCTACACCTTC. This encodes CSARDQGQVYGYTF.

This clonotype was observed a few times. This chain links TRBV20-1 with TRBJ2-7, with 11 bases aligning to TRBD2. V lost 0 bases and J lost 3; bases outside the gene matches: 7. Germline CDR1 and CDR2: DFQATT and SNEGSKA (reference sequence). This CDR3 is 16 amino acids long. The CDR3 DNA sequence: TGCAGTGCTAGAGAAACTAGCGGGAGAAAAGACTACGAGCAGTACTTC. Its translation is CSARETSGRKDYEQYF.

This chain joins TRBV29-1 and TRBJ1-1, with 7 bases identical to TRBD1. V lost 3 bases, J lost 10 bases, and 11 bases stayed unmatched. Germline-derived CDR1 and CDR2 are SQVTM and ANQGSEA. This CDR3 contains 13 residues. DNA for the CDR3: TGCAGCGTTGACAGGGGGGGCACCGGTGGAGCTTTCTTT. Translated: CSVDRGGTGGAFF.

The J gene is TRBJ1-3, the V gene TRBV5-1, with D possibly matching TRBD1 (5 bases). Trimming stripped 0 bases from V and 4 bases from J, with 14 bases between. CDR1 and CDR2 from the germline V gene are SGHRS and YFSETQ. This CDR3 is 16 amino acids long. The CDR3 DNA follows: TGCGCCAGCAGCTTGGCCGGACATTCGCTGGGAAACACCATATATTTT. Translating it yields CASSLAGHSLGNTIYF.

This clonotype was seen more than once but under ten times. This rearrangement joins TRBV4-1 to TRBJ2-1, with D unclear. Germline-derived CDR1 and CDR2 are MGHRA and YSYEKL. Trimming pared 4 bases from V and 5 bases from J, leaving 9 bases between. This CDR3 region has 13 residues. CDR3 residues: CASSPYGDNEQFF. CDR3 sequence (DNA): TGCGCCAGCAGCCCCTACGGCGACAATGAGCAGTTCTTC.

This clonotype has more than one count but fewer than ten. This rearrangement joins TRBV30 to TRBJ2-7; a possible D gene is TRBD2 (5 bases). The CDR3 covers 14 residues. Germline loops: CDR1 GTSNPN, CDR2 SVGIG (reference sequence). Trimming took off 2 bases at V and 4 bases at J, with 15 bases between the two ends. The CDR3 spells CAWSRGPGGYEQYF. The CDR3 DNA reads TGTGCCTGGAGTAGAGGGCCGGGTGGGTACGAGCAGTACTTC.

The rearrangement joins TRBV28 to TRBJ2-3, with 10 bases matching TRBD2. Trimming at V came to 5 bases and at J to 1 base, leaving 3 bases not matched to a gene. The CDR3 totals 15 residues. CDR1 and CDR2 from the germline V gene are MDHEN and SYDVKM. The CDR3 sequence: CASSGAGGGTDTQYF. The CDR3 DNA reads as TGTGCCAGCAGTGGAGCGGGAGGGGGCACAGATACGCAGTATTTT.

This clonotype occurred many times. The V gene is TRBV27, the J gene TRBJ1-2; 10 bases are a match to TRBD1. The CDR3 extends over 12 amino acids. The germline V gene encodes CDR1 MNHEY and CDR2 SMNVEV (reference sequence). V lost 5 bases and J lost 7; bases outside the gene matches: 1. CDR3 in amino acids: CASSGQGGGYTF. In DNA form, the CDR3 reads TGTGCCAGCAGTGGACAGGGGGGTGGCTACACCTTC.

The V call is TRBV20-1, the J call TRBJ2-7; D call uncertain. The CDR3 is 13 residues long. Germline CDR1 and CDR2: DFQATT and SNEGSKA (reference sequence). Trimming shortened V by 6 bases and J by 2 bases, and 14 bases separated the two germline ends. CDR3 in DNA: TGCAGTGCCCCCGACTCGCCCCCCTACGAGCAGTACTTC. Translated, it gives CSAPDSPPYEQYF.

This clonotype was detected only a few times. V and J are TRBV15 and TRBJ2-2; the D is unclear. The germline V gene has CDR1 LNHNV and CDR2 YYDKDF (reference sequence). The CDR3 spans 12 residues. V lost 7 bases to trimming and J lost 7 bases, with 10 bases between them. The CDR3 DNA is TGTGCCACCACCGACTTCAACGGGGAGCTGTTTTTT. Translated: CATTDFNGELFF.

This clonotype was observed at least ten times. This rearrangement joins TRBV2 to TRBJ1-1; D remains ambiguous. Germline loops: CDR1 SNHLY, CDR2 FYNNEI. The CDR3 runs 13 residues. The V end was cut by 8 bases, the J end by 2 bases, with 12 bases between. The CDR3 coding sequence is TGTGCCAGCGGGCGGGATCGAAACACTGAAGCTTTCTTT. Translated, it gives CASGRDRNTEAFF.

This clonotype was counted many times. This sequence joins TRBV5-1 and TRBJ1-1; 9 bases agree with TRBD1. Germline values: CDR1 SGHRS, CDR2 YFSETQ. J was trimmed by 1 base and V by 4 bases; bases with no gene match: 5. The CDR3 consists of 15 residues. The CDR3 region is CASSPGTGKNTEAFF. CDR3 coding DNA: TGCGCCAGCAGCCCGGGGACAGGGAAGAACACTGAAGCTTTCTTT.

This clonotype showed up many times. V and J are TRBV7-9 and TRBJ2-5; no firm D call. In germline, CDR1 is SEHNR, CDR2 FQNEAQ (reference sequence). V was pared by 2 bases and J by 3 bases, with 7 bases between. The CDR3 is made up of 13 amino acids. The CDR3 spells CASSLSVKETQYF. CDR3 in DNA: TGTGCCAGCAGCTTAAGCGTTAAAGAGACCCAGTACTTC. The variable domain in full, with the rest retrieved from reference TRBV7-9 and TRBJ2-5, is DTGVSQNPRHKITKRGQNVTFRCDPISEHNRLYWYRQTLGQGPEFLTYFQNEAQLEKSRLLSDRFSAERPKGSFSTLEIQRTEQGDSAMYLCASSLSVKETQYFGPGTRLLVL.

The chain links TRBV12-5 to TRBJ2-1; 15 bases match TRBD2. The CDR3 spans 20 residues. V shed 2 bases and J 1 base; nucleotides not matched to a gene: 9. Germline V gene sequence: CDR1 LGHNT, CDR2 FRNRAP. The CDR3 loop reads CASGLTGTSGRSGSYNEQFF. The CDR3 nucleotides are TGTGCTAGTGGTTTGACAGGGACTAGCGGGAGGTCGGGTTCCTACAATGAGCAGTTCTTC.

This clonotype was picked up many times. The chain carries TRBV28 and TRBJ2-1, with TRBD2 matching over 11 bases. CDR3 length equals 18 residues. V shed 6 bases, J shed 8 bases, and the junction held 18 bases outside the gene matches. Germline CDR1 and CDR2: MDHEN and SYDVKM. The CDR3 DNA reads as TGTGCCAGCAGCTCAGCCGGATTACTAGCGGGAGCGGGTGATGAGCAGTTCTTC. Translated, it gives CASSSAGLLAGAGDEQFF.

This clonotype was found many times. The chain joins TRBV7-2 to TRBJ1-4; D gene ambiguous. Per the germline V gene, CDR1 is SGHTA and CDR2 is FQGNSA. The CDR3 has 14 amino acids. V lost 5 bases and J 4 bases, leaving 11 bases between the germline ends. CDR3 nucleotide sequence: TGTGCCAGCAGCCGTAGGACGGGTAATGAAAAACTGTTTTTT. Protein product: CASSRRTGNEKLFF. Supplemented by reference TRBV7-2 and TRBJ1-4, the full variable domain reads GAGVSQSPSNKVTEKGKDVELRCDPISGHTALYWYRQSLGQGLEFLIYFQGNSAPDKSGLPSDRFSAERTGGSVSTLTIQRTQQEDSAVYLCASSRRTGNEKLFFGSGTQLSVL.

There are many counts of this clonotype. The CDR3 bases are TGCAGTGCTAGAACCTTCAGGGACCAAGAGACCCAGTACTTC. It yields the protein CSARTFRDQETQYF. The chain joins TRBV20-1 to TRBJ2-5, with a weak D call TRBD1 (5 bases). V was trimmed by 2 bases and J by 0 bases, leaving 10 bases between them. Germline-derived CDR1 and CDR2 are DFQATT and SNEGSKA (reference sequence). CDR3 length: 14 amino acids.

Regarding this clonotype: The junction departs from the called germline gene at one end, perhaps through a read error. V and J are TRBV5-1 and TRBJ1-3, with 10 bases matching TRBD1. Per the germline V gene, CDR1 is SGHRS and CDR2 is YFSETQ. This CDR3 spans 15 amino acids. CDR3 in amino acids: CASSPGQGAGNTIYF. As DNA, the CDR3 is TGTGCCAGCAGCCCTGGACAGGGGGCTGGAAACACCATATATTTT.